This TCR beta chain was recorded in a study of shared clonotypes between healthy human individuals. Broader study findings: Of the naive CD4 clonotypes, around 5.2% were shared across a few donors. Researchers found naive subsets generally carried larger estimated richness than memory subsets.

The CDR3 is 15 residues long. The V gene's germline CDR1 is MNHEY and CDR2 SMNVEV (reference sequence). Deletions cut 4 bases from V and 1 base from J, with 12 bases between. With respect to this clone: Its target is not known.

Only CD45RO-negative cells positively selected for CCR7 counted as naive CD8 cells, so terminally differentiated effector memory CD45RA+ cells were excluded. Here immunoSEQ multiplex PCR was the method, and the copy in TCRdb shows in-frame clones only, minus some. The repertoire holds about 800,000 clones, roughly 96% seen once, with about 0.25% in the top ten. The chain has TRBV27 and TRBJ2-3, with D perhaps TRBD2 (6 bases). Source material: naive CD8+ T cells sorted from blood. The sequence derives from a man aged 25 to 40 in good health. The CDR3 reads CASSSIGTGTDTQYF. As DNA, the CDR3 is TGTGCCAGCAGTTCCATCGGGACTGGCACAGATACGCAGTATTTT.